The clone carrying this T cell receptor beta chain was seen repeatedly, ten times or more. The antigen is unknown. The data originate from a study of neurological immune-mediated disorders. Study observations and caveats: TCR-beta repertoires seemed private in all groups, with no expanded CDR3 amino acid sequences shared. The multiple sclerosis repertoire cluster lacked an association with any feature, whether clinical or MRI.

Template-switch 5'RACE cDNA synthesis added a 10-nucleotide unique molecular identifier. TCRdb re-called the 5' RACE reads through MiXCR, storing one row per CDR3 protein. This sample has 35,000 to 50,000 distinct CDR3 sequences, with more than 2% found just once. Unsorted libraries were generated from 2 million PBMCs held at -80 degrees C. CDR1 and CDR2 from the germline V gene are SGHRS and YFSETQ. This CDR3 region has 15 residues. Trimming removed 2 bases from V and 5 bases from J, with 14 bases in between. The source material was PBMCs. The chain is built from TRBV5-1 and TRBJ2-1; possibly TRBD1 for D (6 bases). This clonotype originated in a man between 45 and 60 years old with multiple sclerosis. This chain's CDR3 is CASSFMDRSNNEQFF. CDR3 DNA: TGCGCCAGCAGCTTCATGGACAGAAGCAACAATGAGCAGTTCTTC. The whole variable domain, remainder taken from reference TRBV5-1 and TRBJ2-1, is KAGVTQTPRYLIKTRGQQVTLSCSPISGHRSVSWYQQTPGQGLQFLFEYFSETQRNKGNFPGRFSGRQFSNSRSEMNVSTLELGDSALYLCASSFMDRSNNEQFFGPGTRLTVL.